This paragraph covers one T cell receptor (beta chain) sequence. Antigen specificity is unknown. The source of the sample is a study of follicular helper T cells after annual influenza vaccination. General study findings and limits: Most later recoveries of Day 7 ICOS+CD38+ clones were ICOS-CD38- cTfh. Yearly vaccinations repeatedly recalled conserved clonotypes in ICOS+CD38+ cTfh.

The time point denotes: 2015-2016 season, pre-vaccination. Survey level resolution was used for TCRB sequencing. Measured with immunoSEQ multiplex PCR; TCRdb has only the in-frame clones, and not every one. The sample yields about 9,400 clones, about 82% seen once. After removal of 4 bases from V and 9 bases from J, the junction contained 5 bases not matched to a gene. Germline loops: CDR1 SNHLY, CDR2 FYNNEI. This CDR3 is built from 13 residues. The sequence was collected from an adult who received the influenza vaccine. Material: CXCR5+ CD38- circulating T follicular helper cells from blood, obtained on the day of influenza vaccination. Subset given: circulating Tfh, non-naive CD4+CXCR5+PD-1+ (ICOS+CD38+ or ICOS-CD38-). The chain employs TRBV2 and TRBJ2-1, with 8 bases lining up with TRBD2. This CDR3 reads CASSGRLASEQFF. The CDR3 DNA follows: TGTGCCAGCAGTGGAAGACTAGCGAGTGAGCAGTTCTTC.